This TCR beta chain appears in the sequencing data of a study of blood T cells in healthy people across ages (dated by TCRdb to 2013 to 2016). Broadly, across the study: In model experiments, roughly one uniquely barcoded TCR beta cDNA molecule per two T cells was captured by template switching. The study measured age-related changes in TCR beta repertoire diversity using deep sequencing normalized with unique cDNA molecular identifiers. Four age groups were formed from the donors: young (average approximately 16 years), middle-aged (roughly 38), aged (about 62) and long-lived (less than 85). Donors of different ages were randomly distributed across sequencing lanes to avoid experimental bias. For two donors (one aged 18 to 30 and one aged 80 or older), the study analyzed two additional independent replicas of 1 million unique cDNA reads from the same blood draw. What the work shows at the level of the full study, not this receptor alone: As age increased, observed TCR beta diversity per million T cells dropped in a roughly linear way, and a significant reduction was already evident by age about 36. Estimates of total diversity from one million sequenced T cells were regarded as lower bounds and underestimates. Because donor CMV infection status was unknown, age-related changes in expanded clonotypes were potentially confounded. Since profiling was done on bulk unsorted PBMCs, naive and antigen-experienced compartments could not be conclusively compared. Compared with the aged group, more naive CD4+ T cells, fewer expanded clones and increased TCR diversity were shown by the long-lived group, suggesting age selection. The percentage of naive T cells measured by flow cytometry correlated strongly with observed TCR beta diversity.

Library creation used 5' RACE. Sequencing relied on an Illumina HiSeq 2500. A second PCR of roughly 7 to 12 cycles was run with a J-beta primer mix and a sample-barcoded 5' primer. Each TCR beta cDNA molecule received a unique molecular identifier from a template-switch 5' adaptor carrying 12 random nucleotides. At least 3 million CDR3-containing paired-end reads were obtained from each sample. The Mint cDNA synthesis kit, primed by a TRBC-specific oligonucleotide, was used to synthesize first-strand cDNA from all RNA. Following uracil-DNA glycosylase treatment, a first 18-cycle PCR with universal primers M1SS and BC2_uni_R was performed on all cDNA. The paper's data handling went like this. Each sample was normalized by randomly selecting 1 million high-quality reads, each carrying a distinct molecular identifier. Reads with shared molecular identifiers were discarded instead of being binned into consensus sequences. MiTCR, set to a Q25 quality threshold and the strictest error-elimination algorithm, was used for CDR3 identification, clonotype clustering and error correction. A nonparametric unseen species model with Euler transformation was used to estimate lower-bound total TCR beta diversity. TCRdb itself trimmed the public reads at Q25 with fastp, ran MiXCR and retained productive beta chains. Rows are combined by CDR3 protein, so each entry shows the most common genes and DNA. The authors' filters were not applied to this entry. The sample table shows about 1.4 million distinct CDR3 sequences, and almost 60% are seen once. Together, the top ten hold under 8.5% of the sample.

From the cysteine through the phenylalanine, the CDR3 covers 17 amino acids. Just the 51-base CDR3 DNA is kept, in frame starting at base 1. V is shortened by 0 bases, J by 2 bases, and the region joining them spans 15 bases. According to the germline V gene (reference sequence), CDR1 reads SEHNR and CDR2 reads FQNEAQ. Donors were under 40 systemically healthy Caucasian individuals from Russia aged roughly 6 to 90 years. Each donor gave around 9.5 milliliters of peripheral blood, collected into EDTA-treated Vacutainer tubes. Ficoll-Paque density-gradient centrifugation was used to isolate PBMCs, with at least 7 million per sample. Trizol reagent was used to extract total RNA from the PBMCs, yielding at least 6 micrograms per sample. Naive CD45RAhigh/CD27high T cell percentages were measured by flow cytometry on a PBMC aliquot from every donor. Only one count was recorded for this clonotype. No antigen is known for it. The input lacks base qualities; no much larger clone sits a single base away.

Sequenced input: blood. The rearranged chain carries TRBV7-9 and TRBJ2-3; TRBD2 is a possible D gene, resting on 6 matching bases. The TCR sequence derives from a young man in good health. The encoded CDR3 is CASSLASGGVNTDTQYF. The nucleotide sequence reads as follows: TGTGCCAGCAGCTTAGCGTCCGGAGGGGTGAACACAGATACGCAGTATTTT.